The TCR beta chain under discussion was sequenced for a study of OX40 agonist ivuxolimab in advanced cancers. Study findings and constraints: Partial responders at 0.1-3.0 mg/kg had among the lowest clonal expansion.

The CDR3 covers 15 residues. The trim removed 5 bases at V and 3 bases at J, leaving 8 bases unmatched. The V gene's germline CDR1 is SGHVS and CDR2 FQNEAQ. Clones were read by immunoSEQ multiplex PCR, and TCRdb kept only the in-frame ones, dropping some. The repertoire consists of more than 15,000 clones, with 86% occurring once and the leading ten covering 10% to 15%. Note on this clone: What it binds is not known.

The source is an adult with an advanced solid tumor such as melanoma, head and neck, liver or kidney cancer. The chain carries TRBV7-8 and TRBJ2-5; TRBD2 aligns across 8 bases. This specimen consisted of CD4+ or CD8+ T cells sorted from blood, obtained in a trial of the OX40 agonist ivuxolimab. The CDR3 sequence is CASSPGRGWEETQYF. The CDR3 DNA is TGTGCCAGCAGCCCCGGGAGGGGGTGGGAAGAGACCCAGTACTTC.